This entry features one TCR beta chain sequence. No antigen is known for it. V was shortened by 6 bases and J by 2 bases, with 10 bases between the two germline ends. Germline-derived CDR1 and CDR2 are SNHLY and FYNNEI. The CDR3 covers 14 residues. This sample was taken from a study of OX40 agonist ivuxolimab in advanced cancers. Study-wide background: Patients with prior anti-PD-1, anti-PD-L1 or anti-CTLA-4 therapy were eligible; 40% had some.

Study-wide results and caveats: At doses 0.1 to 3.0 mg/kg, CD4+ and CD8+ clones expanded.

Clones were sequenced by immunoSEQ multiplex PCR, and TCRdb holds only the in-frame ones, with some missing. The sample has 55,000 to 80,000 clones; approximately 84% are singletons. The sequences come from CD4+ or CD8+ T cells sorted from blood, collected in a trial of the OX40 agonist ivuxolimab. This clonotype was sampled from an adult with an advanced solid tumor such as melanoma, head and neck, liver or kidney cancer. The chain recombines TRBV2 with TRBJ2-2, with a possible D match to TRBD1 (5 bases). The CDR3 DNA reads TGTGCCAGCAGATATGACAGAAACACCGGGGAGCTGTTTTTT. Translating it yields CASRYDRNTGELFF.